The clone carrying this TCR beta chain was detected a few times. No antigen is known for it. This entry is derived from a study of T-cell reconstitution after alpha-beta-depleted transplantation in children. Notes on the study in general: Once a year had passed after transplant, T-cell counts and diversity came mostly from newly produced T cells. Elevated TCRbeta diversity at day 60 was traced, in some patients, to surviving recipient T cells and thymic progenitors. The study reportedly traced alpha-beta T cells about two months after transplant to several hundred expanded graft clones.

Construction of the TCRbeta library involved unique molecular identifiers. TCRdb re-called the PCR reads through MiXCR, storing one row per CDR3 protein. The sample comprises about 300,000 distinct CDR3 sequences, around 7.3% of which are singletons, and around 9.8% rests with the top ten. This CDR3 contains 15 residues. V gave up 4 bases and J gave up 4 bases; unmatched junction bases: 8. The V gene's germline CDR1 is KGHSH and CDR2 LQKENI. This chain connects TRBV18 to TRBJ2-5; 8 bases match TRBD2. The origin of this receptor is a female patient aged 2-15 years who had a stem cell transplant for Fanconi anemia, so the T cells may come from the graft donor. Source: peripheral blood, taken 360 days after TCRalphabeta/CD19-depleted stem cell transplant. The CDR3 protein is CASSRPPGLVETQYF. The CDR3 DNA reads TGTGCCAGCTCACGGCCACCGGGACTAGTAGAGACCCAGTACTTC.